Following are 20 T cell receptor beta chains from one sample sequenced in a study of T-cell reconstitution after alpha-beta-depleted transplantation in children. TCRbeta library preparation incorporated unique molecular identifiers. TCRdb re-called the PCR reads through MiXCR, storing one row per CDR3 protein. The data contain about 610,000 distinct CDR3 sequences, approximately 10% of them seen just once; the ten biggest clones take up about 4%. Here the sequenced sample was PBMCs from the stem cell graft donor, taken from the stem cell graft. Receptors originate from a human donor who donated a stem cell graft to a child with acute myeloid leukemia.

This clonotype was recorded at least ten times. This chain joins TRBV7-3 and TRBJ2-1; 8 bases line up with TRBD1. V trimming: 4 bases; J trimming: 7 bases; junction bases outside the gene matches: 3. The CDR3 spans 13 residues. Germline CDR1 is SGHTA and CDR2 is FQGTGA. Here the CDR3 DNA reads TGTGCCAGCAGCTCCTACAGGGGGAATGAGCAGTTCTTC. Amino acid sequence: CASSSYRGNEQFF. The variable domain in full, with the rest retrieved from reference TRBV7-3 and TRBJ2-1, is GAGVSQTPSNKVTEKGKYVELRCDPISGHTALYWYRQSLGQGPEFLIYFQGTGAADDSGLPNDRFFAVRPEGSVSTLKIQRTERGDSAVYLCASSSYRGNEQFFGPGTRLTVL.

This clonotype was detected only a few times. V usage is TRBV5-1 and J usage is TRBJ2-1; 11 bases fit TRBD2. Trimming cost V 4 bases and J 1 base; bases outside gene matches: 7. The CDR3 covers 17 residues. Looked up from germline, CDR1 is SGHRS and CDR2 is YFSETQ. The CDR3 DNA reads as TGCGCCAGCAGCCCTAGCGGGAGGAGGTTATCCTACAATGAGCAGTTCTTC. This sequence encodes CASSPSGRRLSYNEQFF.

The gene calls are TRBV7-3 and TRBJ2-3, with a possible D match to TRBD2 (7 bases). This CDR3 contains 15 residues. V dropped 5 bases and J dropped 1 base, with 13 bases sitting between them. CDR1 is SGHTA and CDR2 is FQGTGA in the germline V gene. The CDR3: CASSPTGGGTDTQYF. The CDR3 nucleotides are TGTGCCAGCAGCCCAACGGGGGGCGGCACAGATACGCAGTATTTT.

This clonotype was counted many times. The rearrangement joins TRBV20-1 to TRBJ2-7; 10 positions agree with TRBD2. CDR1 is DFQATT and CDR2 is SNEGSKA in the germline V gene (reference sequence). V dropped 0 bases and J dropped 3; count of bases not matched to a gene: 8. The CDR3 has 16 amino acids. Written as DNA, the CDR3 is TGCAGTGCTAGAGATCCCCTTCTAGCGGGAGACTACGAGCAGTACTTC. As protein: CSARDPLLAGDYEQYF.

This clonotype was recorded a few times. The CDR3 sequence is CSVEDPAQTDTQYF. The CDR3 DNA sequence: TGCAGCGTTGAAGATCCGGCACAGACGGATACGCAGTATTTT. The chain carries TRBV29-1 and TRBJ2-3; unclear D gene. Between the trimmed V and J ends, which lost 0 bases and 6 bases, there was a span of 13 bases. The length of the CDR3 is 14 residues. Germline CDR1 reads SQVTM; CDR2 reads ANQGSEA.

CDR3 nucleotide sequence: TGCAGTGCTAGAGAGGGCGGGAGAGGCTACGAGCAGTACTTC. Its protein is CSAREGGRGYEQYF. This chain links TRBV20-1 with TRBJ2-7, with 7 bases identical to TRBD2. V trimming: 0 bases; J trimming: 3 bases; junction bases outside the gene matches: 5. CDR3 length: 14 residues. The germline V gene has CDR1 DFQATT and CDR2 SNEGSKA (reference sequence).

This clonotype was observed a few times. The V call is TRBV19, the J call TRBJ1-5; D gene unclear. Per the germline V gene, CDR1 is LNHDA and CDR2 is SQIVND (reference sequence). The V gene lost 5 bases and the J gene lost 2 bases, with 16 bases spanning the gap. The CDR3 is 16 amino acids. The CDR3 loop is CASSAQILEGNQPQHF. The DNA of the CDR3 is TGTGCCAGTAGTGCTCAAATACTGGAGGGCAATCAGCCCCAGCATTTT.

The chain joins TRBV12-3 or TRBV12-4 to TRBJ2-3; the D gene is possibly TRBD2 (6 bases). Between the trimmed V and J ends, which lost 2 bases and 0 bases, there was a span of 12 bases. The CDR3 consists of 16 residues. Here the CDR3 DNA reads TGTGCCAGCAGTTTAAACAGCGGGCCTAGCACAGATACGCAGTATTTT. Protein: CASSLNSGPSTDTQYF.

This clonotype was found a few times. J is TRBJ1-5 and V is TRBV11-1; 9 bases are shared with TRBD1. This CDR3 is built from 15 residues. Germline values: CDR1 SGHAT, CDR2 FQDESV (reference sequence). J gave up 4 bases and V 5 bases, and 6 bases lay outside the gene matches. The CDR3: CASSKGTGTNQPQHF. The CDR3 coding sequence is TGTGCCAGCAGCAAGGGGACAGGGACGAATCAGCCCCAGCATTTT.

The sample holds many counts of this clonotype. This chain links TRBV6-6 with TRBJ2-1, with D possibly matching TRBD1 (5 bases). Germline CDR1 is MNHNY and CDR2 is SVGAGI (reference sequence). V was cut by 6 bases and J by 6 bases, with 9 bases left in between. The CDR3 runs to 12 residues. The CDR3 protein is CASSETGNEQFF. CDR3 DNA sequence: TGTGCCAGCAGCGAAACAGGCAATGAGCAGTTCTTC.

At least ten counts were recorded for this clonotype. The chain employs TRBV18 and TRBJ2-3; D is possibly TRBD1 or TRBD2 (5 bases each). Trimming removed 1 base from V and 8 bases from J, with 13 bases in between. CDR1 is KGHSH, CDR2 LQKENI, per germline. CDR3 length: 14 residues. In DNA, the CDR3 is TGTGCCAGCTCACCACTGACACTAGACAGTACGCAGTATTTT. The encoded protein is CASSPLTLDSTQYF.

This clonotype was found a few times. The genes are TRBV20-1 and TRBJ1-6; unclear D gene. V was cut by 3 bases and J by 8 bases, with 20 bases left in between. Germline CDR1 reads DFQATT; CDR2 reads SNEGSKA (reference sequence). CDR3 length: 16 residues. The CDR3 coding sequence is TGCAGTGCTAGCCGTCTCGGATCCTCCTCGGATTCACCCCTCCACTTT. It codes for CSASRLGSSSDSPLHF.

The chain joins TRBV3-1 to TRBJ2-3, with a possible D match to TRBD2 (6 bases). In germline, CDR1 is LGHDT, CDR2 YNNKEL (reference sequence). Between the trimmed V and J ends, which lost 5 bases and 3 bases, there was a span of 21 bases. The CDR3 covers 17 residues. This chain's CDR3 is CASSERRAGLGTDTQYF. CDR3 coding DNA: TGTGCCAGCAGCGAAAGGCGTGCGGGACTCGGTACAGATACGCAGTATTTT.

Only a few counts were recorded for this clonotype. This CDR3 is CASRETSGYNEQFF. For the CDR3, the DNA is TGTGCCAGCCGGGAGACTAGCGGTTACAATGAGCAGTTCTTC. This chain links TRBV6-2 or TRBV6-3 with TRBJ2-1, with 9 nucleotides matching TRBD2. Germline V lookup: CDR1 MNHEY, CDR2 SVGEGT. This CDR3 has 14 residues. J was trimmed by 4 bases and V by 8 bases; bases with no gene match: 6.

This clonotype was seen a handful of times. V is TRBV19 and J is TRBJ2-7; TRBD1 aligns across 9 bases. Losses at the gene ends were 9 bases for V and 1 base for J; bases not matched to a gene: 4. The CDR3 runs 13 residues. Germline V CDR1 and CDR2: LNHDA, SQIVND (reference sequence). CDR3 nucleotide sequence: TGTGCCAGCGGGACAGGGCCTTCCTACGAGCAGTACTTC. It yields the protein CASGTGPSYEQYF.

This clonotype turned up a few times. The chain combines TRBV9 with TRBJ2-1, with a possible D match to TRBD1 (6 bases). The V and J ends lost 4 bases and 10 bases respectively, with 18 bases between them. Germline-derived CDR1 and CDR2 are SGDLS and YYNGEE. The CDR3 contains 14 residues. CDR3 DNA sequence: TGTGCCAGCAGCCCTGCGTTTCGACAGGTCGAGCAGTTCTTC. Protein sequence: CASSPAFRQVEQFF.

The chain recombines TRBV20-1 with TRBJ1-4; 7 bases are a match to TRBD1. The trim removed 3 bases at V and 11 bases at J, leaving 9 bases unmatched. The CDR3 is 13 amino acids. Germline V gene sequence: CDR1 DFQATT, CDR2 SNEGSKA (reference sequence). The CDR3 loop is CSASGQGEGKLFF. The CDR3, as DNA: TGCAGTGCTAGTGGGCAGGGGGAGGGTAAACTGTTTTTT.

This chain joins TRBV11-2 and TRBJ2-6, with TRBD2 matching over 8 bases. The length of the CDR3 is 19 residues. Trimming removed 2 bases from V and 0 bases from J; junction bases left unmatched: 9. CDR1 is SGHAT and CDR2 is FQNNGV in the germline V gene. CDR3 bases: TGTGCCAGCAGCTTACAGGTAGCGGGATCAAACTCTGGGGCCAACGTCCTGACTTTC. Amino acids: CASSLQVAGSNSGANVLTF.

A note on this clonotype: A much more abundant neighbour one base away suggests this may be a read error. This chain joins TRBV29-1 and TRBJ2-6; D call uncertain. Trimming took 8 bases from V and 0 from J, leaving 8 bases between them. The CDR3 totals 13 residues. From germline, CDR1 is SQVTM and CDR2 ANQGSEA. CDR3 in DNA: TGCAGCAGCCGTCTCTCTGGGGCCAACGTCCTGACTTTC. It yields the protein CSSRLSGANVLTF.

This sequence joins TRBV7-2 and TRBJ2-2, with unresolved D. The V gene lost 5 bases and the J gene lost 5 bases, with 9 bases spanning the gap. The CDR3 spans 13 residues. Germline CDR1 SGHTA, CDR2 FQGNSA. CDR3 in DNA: TGTGCCAGCAGCACCCCACGAACCGGGGAGCTGTTTTTT. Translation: CASSTPRTGELFF.